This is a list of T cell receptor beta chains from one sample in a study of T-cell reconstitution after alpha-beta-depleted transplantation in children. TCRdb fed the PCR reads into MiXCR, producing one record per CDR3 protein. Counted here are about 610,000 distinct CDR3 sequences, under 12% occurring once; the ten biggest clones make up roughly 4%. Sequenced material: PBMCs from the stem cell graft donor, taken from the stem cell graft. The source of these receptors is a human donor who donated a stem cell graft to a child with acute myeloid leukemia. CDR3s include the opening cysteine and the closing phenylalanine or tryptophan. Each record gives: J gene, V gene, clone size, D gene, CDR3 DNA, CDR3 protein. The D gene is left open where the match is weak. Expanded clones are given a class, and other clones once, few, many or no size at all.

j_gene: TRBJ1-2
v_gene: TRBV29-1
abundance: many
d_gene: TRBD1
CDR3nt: TGCAGCGCGGAAGGGCAGGGGGAACATGGCTACACCTTC
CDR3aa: CSAEGQGEHGYTF

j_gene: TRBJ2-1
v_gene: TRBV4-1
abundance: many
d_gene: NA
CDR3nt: TGCGCCAGCAGCCAAGTCGCGTCTGAGCAGTTCTTC
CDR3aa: CASSQVASEQFF

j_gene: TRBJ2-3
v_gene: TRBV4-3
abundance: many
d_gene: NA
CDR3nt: TGCGCCAGCAGCCTAACTCGGGCAGGGTACACAGATACGCAGTATTTT
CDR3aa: CASSLTRAGYTDTQYF

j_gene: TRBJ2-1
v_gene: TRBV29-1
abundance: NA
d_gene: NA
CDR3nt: TGCAGCGTTGAAGATATAGCAATTGAGCAGTTCTTC
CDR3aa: CSVEDIAIEQFF

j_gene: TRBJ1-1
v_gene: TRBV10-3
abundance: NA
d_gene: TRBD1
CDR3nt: TGTGCCATCAGTCAGGGGGTTGATGGTGAAGCTTTCTTT
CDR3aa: CAISQGVDGEAFF

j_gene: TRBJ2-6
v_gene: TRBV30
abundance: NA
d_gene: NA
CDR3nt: TGTGCCGGCTACGGCTCTGGGGCCAACGTCCTGACTTTC
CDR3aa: CAGYGSGANVLTF

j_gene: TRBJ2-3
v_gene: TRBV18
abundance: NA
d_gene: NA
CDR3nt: TGTGCCAGCTCTCAGGAGGCAGGGGCCTTGCTGGATACGCAGTATTTT
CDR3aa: CASSQEAGALLDTQYF

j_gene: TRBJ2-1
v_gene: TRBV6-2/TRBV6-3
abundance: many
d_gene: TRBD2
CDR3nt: TGTGCCAGCATCGAAGCGGGAGGTAAGGGTGAGCAGTTCTTC
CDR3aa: CASIEAGGKGEQFF

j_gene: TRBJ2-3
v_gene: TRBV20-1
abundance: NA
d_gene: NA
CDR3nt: TGCAGTGCTAGAGGGGTCCGCCGGGGAATCACAGATACGCAGTATTTT
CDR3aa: CSARGVRRGITDTQYF

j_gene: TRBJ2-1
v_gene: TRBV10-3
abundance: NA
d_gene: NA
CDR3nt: TGTGCCATCAGACCCCGTTCAGTGCTTTACAATGAGCAGTTCTTC
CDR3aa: CAIRPRSVLYNEQFF

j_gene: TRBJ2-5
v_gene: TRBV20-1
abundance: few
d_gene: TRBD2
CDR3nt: TGCAGTGCCCCTATAGCGGGAGCTATAGGGACCCAGTACTTC
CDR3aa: CSAPIAGAIGTQYF

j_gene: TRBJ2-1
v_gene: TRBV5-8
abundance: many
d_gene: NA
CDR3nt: TGTGCCAGCAGCCCGCCGTGGGCCAACAATGAGCAGTTCTTC
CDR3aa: CASSPPWANNEQFF